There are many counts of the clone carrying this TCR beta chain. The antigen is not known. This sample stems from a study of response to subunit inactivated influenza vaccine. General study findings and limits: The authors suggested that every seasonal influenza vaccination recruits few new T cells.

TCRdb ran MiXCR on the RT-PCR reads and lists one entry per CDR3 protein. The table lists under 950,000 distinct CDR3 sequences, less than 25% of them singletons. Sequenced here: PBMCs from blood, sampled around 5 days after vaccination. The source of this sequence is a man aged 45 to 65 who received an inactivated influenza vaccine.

This chain's CDR3 is CASSLDYSSYEQYF. The CDR3 nucleotides read TGTGCCAGCAGTTTAGACTACAGCTCCTACGAGCAGTACTTC. V and J are TRBV28 and TRBJ2-7; possible D gene TRBD2, 5 bases. V was trimmed by 2 bases and J by 0 bases, leaving 8 bases between them. This CDR3 comprises 14 residues. Germline CDR1 and CDR2: MDHEN and SYDVKM.